This TCR beta chain was observed in a study of T cell repertoires in cytomegalovirus infection. About the study: Indicated by public TCR beta signatures were CMV infection and matching HLA type. Overall study results and limits: Carriage of CMV together with the relevant HLA was identifiable through cumulative public TCR beta family frequency. HLA-C-restricted CMV clonotypes gave the most frequent clonotype in two of eight donors.

V lost 6 bases and J lost 0, with 12 bases in between. Germline CDR1 and CDR2: SQVTM and ANQGSEA. The CDR3 contains 13 residues. In TCRdb, the reads were re-called with MiXCR into one record per CDR3 protein. Of about 490,000 distinct CDR3 sequences in the sample, more than 15% were seen once. In its sample, this clonotype was seen a few times. Its specificity is not known. J is TRBJ2-7 and V is TRBV29-1; possible D gene TRBD2, 5 bases. The sample was CD8+ T cells from PBMCs. This receptor was identified in a human donor in good health (CMV status not recorded). Some clones in this sample may be carry-over from other donors' samples. CDR3 coding DNA: TGCAGCGTAAGACTCCGGGACTCCTACGAGCAGTACTTC. Amino acid sequence: CSVRLRDSYEQYF.